The rows below give T cell receptor beta chains drawn from one sample of a study of blood T cell repertoires in COVID-19. The table came from immunoSEQ multiplex PCR; TCRdb's copy has only in-frame clones and leaves some out. The sample gives about 300,000 clones, around 89% of which show up once; about 5% is in the top ten. The sequenced sample consisted of peripheral blood. The receptor source for this set is a man aged 35 to 55 with acute or convalescent COVID-19. The CDR3 runs from the conserved cysteine through the conserved F or W. The D gene is left open where the match is weak. Size values are once, few and many counts, or a class for expanded clones, and some rows have none.

d_call	cdr3_length	v_call	clone_size	j_call	cdr3_nt	cdr3_aa
NA	16	TRBV5-5	NA	TRBJ2-7	TGTGCCAGCAGCTTGGGTGGGGGCCGACGTACCTACGAGCAGTACTTC	CASSLGGGRRTYEQYF
TRBD1	14	TRBV29-1	NA	TRBJ1-1	TGCAGCGTCAGACAGGGCACTACGAACACTGAAGCTTTCTTT	CSVRQGTTNTEAFF
NA	15	TRBV12-5	NA	TRBJ2-5	TGTGCTAGTGCCTTCCTGGGGGACTGGGCGGAGACCCAGTACTTC	CASAFLGDWAETQYF
NA	15	TRBV5-1	NA	TRBJ1-5	TGCGCCAGCAGCCCTACAGGGCCGGGTCGGCAGCCCCAGCATTTT	CASSPTGPGRQPQHF
TRBD2	17	TRBV30	NA	TRBJ2-3	TGTGCCTGGAGAAGGACTAGCGGGGATCGAGTCACAGATACGCAGTATTTT	CAWRRTSGDRVTDTQYF
NA	13	TRBV4-1	once	TRBJ2-2	TGCGCCAGCAGCCAAGTTAGCACCGGGGAGCTGTTTTTT	CASSQVSTGELFF
NA	16	TRBV4-1	NA	TRBJ2-7	TGCGCCAGCAGCCAAGGGCATGAAACGGGCTCCTACGAGCAGTACTTC	CASSQGHETGSYEQYF
NA	13	TRBV5-4	NA	TRBJ2-7	TGTGCCAGCAGTTCCCCAGGGTATGACGAGCAGTACTTC	CASSSPGYDEQYF
NA	15	TRBV4-1	NA	TRBJ2-7	TGCGCCAGCAGCCAACTCCTACGAGCTAGTCCCGAGCAGTACTTC	CASSQLLRASPEQYF
NA	14	TRBV5-6	NA	TRBJ1-5	TGTGCCAGCAGAGCCCTTTATAGCAATCAGCCCCAGCATTTT	CASRALYSNQPQHF
TRBD2	13	TRBV5-4	NA	TRBJ2-7	TGTGCCAGCAGCTTCGGGGGGGCTTCCGAGCAGTACTTC	CASSFGGASEQYF
TRBD2	16	TRBV24-1	NA	TRBJ2-1	TGTGCCACCAGTGATCCCCGAAGCGGGGGGTACAATGAGCAGTTCTTC	CATSDPRSGGYNEQFF
NA	12	TRBV19	NA	TRBJ1-5	TGTGCCAGTAGTATCAACAATCAGCCCCAGCATTTT	CASSINNQPQHF
NA	18	TRBV21-1	NA	TRBJ1-3	TGTGCCAGCAGCAAAGTGAGGAGCAGGGGCTACTCTGGAAACACCATATATTTT	CASSKVRSRGYSGNTIYF
NA	13	TRBV27	NA	TRBJ2-3	TGTGCCAGCAGTTTTCTTGCGACAGATACGCAGTATTTT	CASSFLATDTQYF
TRBD1	13	TRBV12-5	NA	TRBJ1-2	TGTGCTAGTGGTTTTATGACAGGGGGTGGCTACACCTTC	CASGFMTGGGYTF
TRBD2	15	TRBV5-1	NA	TRBJ2-1	TGCGCCAGCAGCTTTCAGACTAGCGGGGAAAATGAGCAGTTCTTC	CASSFQTSGENEQFF
TRBD2	16	TRBV7-2	NA	TRBJ2-2	TGTGCCAGCAGCTCCGGGGGGAAGGGAAACACCGGGGAGCTGTTTTTT	CASSSGGKGNTGELFF
TRBD1	12	TRBV28	NA	TRBJ1-1	TGTGCCAGCAGTTTAAGGGACAGGGGGGCTTTCTTT	CASSLRDRGAFF
NA	16	TRBV10-2	NA	TRBJ1-2	TGCGCCAGCGGCGCCATGGGGGCAGGGCCTGGCTATGGCTACACCTTC	CASGAMGAGPGYGYTF
TRBD1	15	TRBV7-2	NA	TRBJ1-2	TGTGCCAGCAGCTTAGTTTTATGGACAGGGTATGGCTACACCTTC	CASSLVLWTGYGYTF
TRBD2	15	TRBV18	NA	TRBJ2-3	TGTGCCAGCTCCCCTACAGGCGGGAGTGCAGATACGCAGTATTTT	CASSPTGGSADTQYF
TRBD1	16	TRBV5-1	NA	TRBJ1-1	TGCGCCAGCAGTTCCGGGACAGGGCCTTGGGACACTGAAGCTTTCTTT	CASSSGTGPWDTEAFF
NA	14	TRBV6-5	NA	TRBJ2-3	TGTGCCAGCCGTCCTGGGGGGGCAAAAGATACGCAGTATTTT	CASRPGGAKDTQYF
NA	16	TRBV14	NA	TRBJ2-3	TGTGCCAGCAGCCAAGATTCGGGTTTTAGCACAGATACGCAGTATTTT	CASSQDSGFSTDTQYF
NA	11	TRBV20-1	NA	TRBJ1-1	TGCAGTGCTAGGGGCGGGTCTGAAGCTTTCTTT	CSARGGSEAFF
NA	15	TRBV2	once	TRBJ2-5	TGTGCCAGCAGTGGGCTACAGGGAGGGCAAGAGACCCAGTACTTC	CASSGLQGGQETQYF
TRBD1	14	TRBV10-3	NA	TRBJ2-4	TGTGCCATCAGTAAACAGGGGTTGCAAAACATTCAGTACTTC	CAISKQGLQNIQYF
TRBD1	16	TRBV30	NA	TRBJ1-6	TGTGCCTGGACTCGCCGACGGGACAGGGGGCTCTCACCCCTCCACTTT	CAWTRRRDRGLSPLHF